Listed below are T cell receptor beta chains from one sample, sequenced in a study of T cell changes during pregnancy in multiple sclerosis. TCRdb's table, derived via immunoSEQ multiplex PCR, lists solely in-frame clones and lacks some. The profile shows under 95,000 clones, about nine tenths of them singletons. The sample here was peripheral blood, taken after pregnancy. The source is a female donor in good health, enrolled as a control in a pregnancy study. Each CDR3 is given with its conserved first and last residue. The D gene is left open where the match is weak. Some rows have no size entry. The others give once, few or many, or a class for an expanded clone.

>.|TRBJ1-1|TRBV18|.|13
TGTGCCAGCTCACTCCGGTCGGACACTGAAGCTTTCTTT
CASSLRSDTEAFF
>.|TRBJ1-1|TRBV2|TRBD1|15
TGTGCCAGCAGCGGGACAGGGGCATCGAACACTGAAGCTTTCTTT
CASSGTGASNTEAFF
>.|TRBJ2-7|TRBV21-1|.|15
TGTGCCAGCAGCGTACAGAGCGGGGGACGCTACGAGCAGTACTTC
CASSVQSGGRYEQYF
>.|TRBJ2-1|TRBV7-6|TRBD1|15
TGTGCCAGCAGCGCGGACAGGGGTCCCCACAATGAGCAGTTCTTC
CASSADRGPHNEQFF
>once|TRBJ2-3|TRBV7-3|TRBD2|15
TGTGCCAGCAGCTTAGGCGGGGGGCGGACAGATACGCAGTATTTT
CASSLGGGRTDTQYF
>.|TRBJ1-6|TRBV28|TRBD1|15
TGTGCCAGCAGGGCTGGACAGGGGAGGAGTTCACCCCTCCACTTT
CASRAGQGRSSPLHF
>.|TRBJ2-1|TRBV5-6|TRBD2|14
TGTGCCAGCAGCTTGGAGTGGGGGGGCAATGAGCAGTTCTTC
CASSLEWGGNEQFF
>.|TRBJ1-5|TRBV27|.|15
TGTGCCAGCAGTTCCTCAGGGGACGTTAATCAGCCCCAGCATTTT
CASSSSGDVNQPQHF
>.|TRBJ1-1|TRBV14|TRBD1|14
TGTGCCAGCAGCCAGAATACAGGGGGCACTGAAGCTTTCTTT
CASSQNTGGTEAFF
>.|TRBJ1-1|TRBV27|.|14
TGTGCCAGCTGGGTTTGGGGGGGATCCACTGAAGCTTTCTTT
CASWVWGGSTEAFF
>.|TRBJ1-5|TRBV28|TRBD1|15
TGTGCCAGCAGTCCGACAGGGGGTAGCAATCAGCCCCAGCATTTT
CASSPTGGSNQPQHF
>.|TRBJ2-5|TRBV2|.|14
TGTGCCAGCAGTGAAGCGACACTTGGAGAGACCCAGTACTTC
CASSEATLGETQYF
>.|TRBJ2-2|TRBV12-5|TRBD1|17
TGTGCTAGTGGGTCTTCAGGACAGGGGATGCACACCGGGGAGCTGTTTTTT
CASGSSGQGMHTGELFF
>.|TRBJ1-3|TRBV6-1|TRBD1|16
TGTGCCAGCAGGGAAACCTTGGACAGGAGAGGAAACACCATATATTTT
CASRETLDRRGNTIYF
>few|TRBJ1-3|TRBV5-6|.|16
TGTGCCAGCAGCCTGTATCTGACTTACTCTGGAAACACCATATATTTT
CASSLYLTYSGNTIYF
>once|TRBJ1-1|TRBV5-1|TRBD1|15
TGCGCCAGCAGCTTTGCAGGGGGCGGATACACTGAAGCTTTCTTT
CASSFAGGGYTEAFF
>.|TRBJ2-5|TRBV19|.|14
TGTGCCAGTAGTCCGGGGATGGCGCGGGAGACCCAGTACTTC
CASSPGMARETQYF
>few|TRBJ1-5|TRBV21-1|.|16
TGTGCCAGCAGCAAAGGGTCCCCTCACAGGGAACAGCCCCAGCATTTT
CASSKGSPHREQPQHF
>few|TRBJ1-1|TRBV19|.|15
TGTGCCAGTAGACAACCGGGACAACTGAACACTGAAGCTTTCTTT
CASRQPGQLNTEAFF
>.|TRBJ1-2|TRBV28|.|13
TGTGCCAGCGCCGGAGGGGTAAACTATGGCTACACCTTC
CASAGGVNYGYTF
>few|TRBJ1-2|TRBV27|TRBD1|17
TGTGCCAGCAGTGCCGGGACAGGAAACCCCTTTAGTCATGGCTACACCTTC
CASSAGTGNPFSHGYTF
>.|TRBJ1-4|TRBV23-1|TRBD1|14
TGCGCCAGCCTCGCGGGGACAGGGGTCGAAAAACTGTTTTTT
CASLAGTGVEKLFF
>once|TRBJ2-2|TRBV19|.|14
TGTGCCAGTAATACAGGCACGTTTGCCGGGGAGCTGTTTTTT
CASNTGTFAGELFF
>few|TRBJ2-7|TRBV30|.|12
TGTGCCCTTTTAATAGGGGCCTACGAGCAGTACTTC
CALLIGAYEQYF
>.|TRBJ1-6|TRBV29-1|.|11
TGCAGCGATGAGGGAGACTCACCCCTCCACTTT
CSDEGDSPLHF
>.|TRBJ2-5|TRBV11-1|.|10
TGTGCCAGCAACTATGAGACCCAGTACTTC
CASNYETQYF
>.|TRBJ2-2|TRBV9|.|15
TGTGCCAGCAGCCCCCCGGACATTTCCACCGGGGAGCTGTTTTTT
CASSPPDISTGELFF
>.|TRBJ2-3|TRBV5-1|.|15
TGCGCCAGCAGCTACGAGCGGAGTCGCACAGATACGCAGTATTTT
CASSYERSRTDTQYF
>.|TRBJ2-7|TRBV7-8|TRBD1|13
TGTGCCAGCAGCCTAGGACAGGTTTTTGAGCAGTACTTC
CASSLGQVFEQYF
>.|TRBJ2-2|TRBV7-3|TRBD2|18
TGTGCCAGCAGCTTACGGCGGGTGGCGGGGGTCGGCACCGGGGAGCTGTTTTTT
CASSLRRVAGVGTGELFF
>.|TRBJ2-1|TRBV27|.|14
TGTGCCAGCAGTTTATTGGCTCTAGTCAATGAGCAGTTCTTC
CASSLLALVNEQFF
>.|TRBJ2-5|TRBV14|TRBD1|15
TGTGCCAGCAGCTCACGACAGGGTGAGGCAGAGACCCAGTACTTC
CASSSRQGEAETQYF
>.|TRBJ2-3|TRBV6-4|.|15
TGTGCCAGCAGTGACACCCGGGACTCCACAGATACGCAGTATTTT
CASSDTRDSTDTQYF
>.|TRBJ2-2|TRBV5-1|.|14
TGCGCCAGCAGCTTGGCGGGGGACACCGGGGAGCTGTTTTTT
CASSLAGDTGELFF
>.|TRBJ1-6|TRBV7-8|.|11
TGTGCCAGCAGCCCGGGGGGGGCCCTCCACTTT
CASSPGGALHF
>.|TRBJ2-5|TRBV27|.|14
TGTGCCAGCAGTTTTTCGGGTCTAGCGGAGACCCAGTACTTC
CASSFSGLAETQYF
>once|TRBJ2-1|TRBV5-4|.|16
TGTGCCAGCAGCTTTCTAGCTTCGAGCTCCTACAATGAGCAGTTCTTC
CASSFLASSSYNEQFF
>.|TRBJ1-2|TRBV18|.|15
TGTGCCAGCTCACCACTTGAGGGAACTTCCTATGGCTACACCTTC
CASSPLEGTSYGYTF
>.|TRBJ2-7|TRBV7-9|.|17
TGTGCCAGCAGCTCCCCGGACAGACCATTAGGGGACTACGAGCAGTACTTC
CASSSPDRPLGDYEQYF
>once|TRBJ1-4|TRBV7-9|TRBD1|16
TGTGCCAGCAGCTTCCCTTCCACAGGGGGGGGTGAAAAACTGTTTTTT
CASSFPSTGGGEKLFF
>.|TRBJ1-1|TRBV7-3|TRBD1|16
TGTGCCAGCAGATTCGACAGGGGGCTGGAGAACACTGAAGCTTTCTTT
CASRFDRGLENTEAFF
>.|TRBJ1-2|TRBV5-6|.|16
TGTGCCAGCAGCTTGGACCAGGGGAGTGGGGTATATGGCTACACCTTC
CASSLDQGSGVYGYTF
>.|TRBJ2-7|TRBV10-2|TRBD2|14
TGCGCCACAACCCCTCTAGCGGGGTCCGCCGAGCAGTACTTC
CATTPLAGSAEQYF
>.|TRBJ2-5|TRBV13|.|13
TGTGCCAGCAGGCTCGCGGGGCAAGAGACCCAGTACTTC
CASRLAGQETQYF
>.|TRBJ2-3|TRBV5-4|TRBD2|18
TGTGCCAGCAGCTTGGGGGGCACTAGCGGCACTAGCACAGATACGCAGTATTTT
CASSLGGTSGTSTDTQYF
>.|TRBJ1-3|TRBV9|.|15
TGTGCCAGCAGCGGACCCACAGGGCCAGGAAACACCATATATTTT
CASSGPTGPGNTIYF
>.|TRBJ1-5|TRBV5-5|TRBD1|16
TGTGCCAGCAGCTTCGGGACAGGGCCCCGCAATCAGCCCCAGCATTTT
CASSFGTGPRNQPQHF
>.|TRBJ2-7|TRBV11-2|TRBD2|15
TGTGCCAGCACCTTCCGACTAGCGGGCTCCTACGAGCAGTACTTC
CASTFRLAGSYEQYF
>.|TRBJ2-7|TRBV5-5|.|13
TGTGCCAGCAGCACAGGGTATTCGTACGAGCAGTACTTC
CASSTGYSYEQYF
>.|TRBJ2-7|TRBV7-2|.|13
TGTGCCAGCAGCTTACAGGGACTCTACGAGCAGTACTTC
CASSLQGLYEQYF
>.|TRBJ1-1|TRBV6-5|.|14
TGTGCCAGCAGTTACTCGAAGGGAGGACCTGAAGCTTTCTTT
CASSYSKGGPEAFF
>once|TRBJ2-1|TRBV6-4|.|14
TGTGCCAGCAGTGAAAGGGGGGAGGGCCATGAGCAGTTCTTC
CASSERGEGHEQFF
>.|TRBJ1-4|TRBV18|.|15
TGTGCCAGCTCGCAGTACAGGGCCCATAATGAAAAACTGTTTTTT
CASSQYRAHNEKLFF